This T cell receptor beta chain was recorded in a study of blood T cell repertoires in COVID-19. Across the study: Specimens from acute and convalescent COVID-19 originated in the United States, Italy and Spain. From T cells, B-cell-depleted T cells, or PBMCs came the material, which was cDNA or gDNA.

In the authors' workflow: Researchers report that nucleated cell counts were estimated from reference gene primer amplification. Assay used: immunoSEQ multiplex PCR; TCRdb lists only in-frame clones, some missing. D and trimming come from the DNA, and the V and J calls and clone size come from that table. The table has about 180,000 clones, approximately 88% seen once. The CDR3 totals 12 residues. CDR1 and CDR2 from the germline V gene are SNHLY and FYNNEI. V was clipped by 4 bases and J by 4 bases, with 8 bases between them. Sequencing was done on a sample of peripheral blood. This sequence originates from a woman aged 25 to 39 with acute or convalescent COVID-19. V gene TRBV2 combines with J gene TRBJ2-7; possible D gene TRBD1, 5 bases. CDR3 amino acids: CASSVQAYEQYF. CDR3 DNA: TGTGCCAGCAGTGTACAGGCTTACGAGCAGTACTTC.